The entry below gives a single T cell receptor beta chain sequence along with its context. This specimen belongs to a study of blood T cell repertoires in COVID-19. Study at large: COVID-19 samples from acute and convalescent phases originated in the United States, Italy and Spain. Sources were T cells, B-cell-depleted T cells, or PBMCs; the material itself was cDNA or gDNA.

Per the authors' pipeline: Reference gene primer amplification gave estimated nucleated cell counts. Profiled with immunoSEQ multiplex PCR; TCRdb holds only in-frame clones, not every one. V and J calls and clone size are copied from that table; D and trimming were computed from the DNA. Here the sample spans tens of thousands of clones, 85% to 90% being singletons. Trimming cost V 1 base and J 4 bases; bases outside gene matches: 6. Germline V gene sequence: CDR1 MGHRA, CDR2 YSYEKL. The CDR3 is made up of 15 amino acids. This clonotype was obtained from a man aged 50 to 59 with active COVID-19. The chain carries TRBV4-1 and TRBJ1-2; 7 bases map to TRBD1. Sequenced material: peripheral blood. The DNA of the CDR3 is TGCGCCAGCAGCCAAGCCATGGCAGGGGGCTATGGCTACACCTTC. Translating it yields CASSQAMAGGYGYTF.